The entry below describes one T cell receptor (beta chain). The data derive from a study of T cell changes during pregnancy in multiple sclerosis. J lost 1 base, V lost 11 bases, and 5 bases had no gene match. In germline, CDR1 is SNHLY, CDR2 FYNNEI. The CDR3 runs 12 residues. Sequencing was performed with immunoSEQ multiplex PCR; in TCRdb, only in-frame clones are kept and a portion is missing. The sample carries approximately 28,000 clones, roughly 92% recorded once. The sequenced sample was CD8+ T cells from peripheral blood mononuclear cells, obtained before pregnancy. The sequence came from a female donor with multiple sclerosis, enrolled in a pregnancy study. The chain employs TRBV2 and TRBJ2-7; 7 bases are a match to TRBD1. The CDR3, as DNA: TGTGCCGTCGGACAGGTTTCCTACGAGCAGTACTTC. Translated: CAVGQVSYEQYF.